This is a list of T cell receptor beta chains from one sample in a study of blood T cell repertoires in COVID-19. TCRdb keeps only in-frame clones here, not all; method: immunoSEQ multiplex PCR. The repertoire holds 300,000 to 400,000 clones, with about 93% as singletons. The sequenced material came from peripheral blood. The receptor source for this set is a woman between 18 and 29 years old who had recovered from COVID-19. The CDR3 runs from the conserved cysteine through the conserved F or W. Fields, in order: J gene, V gene, CDR3 length, CDR3 protein.

TRBJ1-2,TRBV28,13,CASSPLSLPGYTF
TRBJ1-1,TRBV6-5,13,CASQTGELTEAFF
TRBJ2-3,TRBV11-3,15,CASSSAGSSTDTQYF
TRBJ1-2,TRBV6-6,16,CASSYFRRGENYGYTF
TRBJ1-4,TRBV5-1,13,CASSEGVWEKLFF
TRBJ1-2,TRBV6-5,14,CASSYGAETNGYTF
TRBJ2-1,TRBV6-2/TRBV6-3,20,CASSYSRTGGVPLRYNEQFF
TRBJ1-2,TRBV27,16,CASSSWERSYNYGYTF
TRBJ1-5,TRBV12-3/TRBV12-4,13,CASSFLANRPQHF
TRBJ1-4,TRBV6-6,14,CASRRTGRNEKLFF
TRBJ2-4,TRBV7-9,11,CASSFSGIQYF
TRBJ1-6,TRBV27,13,CASSPKTAGTLHF
TRBJ2-1,TRBV6-5,11,CASSLGLERFF
TRBJ1-4,TRBV4-3,19,CASSQFGTPTGGLNEKLFF
TRBJ1-1,TRBV7-2,12,CASSYRGTEAFF
TRBJ2-2,TRBV6-2/TRBV6-3,15,CASSYAGVGLGELFF
TRBJ2-1,TRBV6-2/TRBV6-3,14,CASSRQGSYNEQFF
TRBJ2-5,TRBV25-1,16,CASSELALYGGETQYF
TRBJ1-5,TRBV5-5,15,CASRGQLLSNQPQHF
TRBJ2-5,TRBV2,13,CASTSRLQETQYF
TRBJ2-1,TRBV14,11,CASSLGGEQFF
TRBJ1-1,TRBV5-6,13,CASSLVRGGEAFF
TRBJ2-4,TRBV27,17,CASSLQGPATGKNIQYF
TRBJ2-1,TRBV9,16,CASNREGRRSYNEQFF
TRBJ2-5,TRBV4-1,16,CASSEDGTGTQETQYF
TRBJ2-3,TRBV5-4,15,CASSFRGAGTDTQYF
TRBJ1-3,TRBV5-6,12,CASSLGGGSIYF
TRBJ2-3,TRBV11-2,16,CASSDGPSGRYDTQYF
TRBJ1-6,TRBV4-3,16,CASSQEPGQYNSPLHF
TRBJ2-5,TRBV11-2,15,CASSLEWEGRETQYF
TRBJ2-1,TRBV7-2,12,CASGGTFNEQFF
TRBJ1-2,TRBV4-3,14,CASSQASGGDGYTF
TRBJ2-5,TRBV11-2,15,CASSLASGRQETQYF
TRBJ1-2,TRBV11-2,13,CASSPSSGFGYTF
TRBJ2-5,TRBV5-1,15,CASSFEFSSGETQYF
TRBJ1-2,TRBV5-4,17,CASSLGDREVLDYGYTF